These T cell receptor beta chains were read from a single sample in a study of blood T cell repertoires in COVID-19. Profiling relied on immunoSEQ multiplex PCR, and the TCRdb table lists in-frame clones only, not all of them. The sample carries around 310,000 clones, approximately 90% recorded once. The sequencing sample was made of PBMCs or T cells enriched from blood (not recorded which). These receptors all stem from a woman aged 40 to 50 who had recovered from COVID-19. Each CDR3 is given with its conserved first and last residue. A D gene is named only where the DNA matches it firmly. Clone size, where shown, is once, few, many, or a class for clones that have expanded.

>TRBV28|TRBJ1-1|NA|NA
TGTGCCAGCAGTTTCCCCTTGAGGAACACTGAAGCTTTCTTT
CASSFPLRNTEAFF
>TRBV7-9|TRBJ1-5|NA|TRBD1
TGTGCCAGCAGCCCTAGAGCAGGGGGCATCGCAAGTAGCAATCAGCCCCAGCATTTT
CASSPRAGGIASSNQPQHF
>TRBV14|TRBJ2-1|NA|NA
TGTGCCAGCAGCGTCCATCGAGATAGTGAGCAGTTCTTC
CASSVHRDSEQFF
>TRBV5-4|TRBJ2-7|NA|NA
TGTGCCAGCAGCTTGGGGGGGCTCGAGCAGTACTTC
CASSLGGLEQYF
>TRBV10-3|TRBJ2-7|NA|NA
TGTGCCATCAGAACAGGACAGAGTTACGAGCAGTACTTC
CAIRTGQSYEQYF
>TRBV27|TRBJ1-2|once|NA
TGTGCCAGCAGCCCGACAGGAGGAATTGGCTACACCTTC
CASSPTGGIGYTF
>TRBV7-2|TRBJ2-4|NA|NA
TGTGCCAGCACTTCAGCCAAAAACATTCAGTACTTC
CASTSAKNIQYF
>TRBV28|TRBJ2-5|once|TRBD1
TGTGCCAGCAGTTTAAGTAGGACAGGGGGGTCAGAGACCCAGTACTTC
CASSLSRTGGSETQYF
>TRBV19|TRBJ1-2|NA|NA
TGTGCCAGCCGGACGGCGGGCGAGCTTAACTATGGCTACACCTTC
CASRTAGELNYGYTF
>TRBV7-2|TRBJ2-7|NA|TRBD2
TGTGCCAGCAGCTTATACCCTAGCGGGAGATATGAGCAGTACTTC
CASSLYPSGRYEQYF
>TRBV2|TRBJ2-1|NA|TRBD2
TGTGCCAGCAGCGGGCTAGGTAGCGGGAGTAGGAATGAGCAGTTCTTC
CASSGLGSGSRNEQFF
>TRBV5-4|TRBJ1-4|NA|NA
TGTGCCAGCAGCTTGTCGCTAGGCCGTAATGAAAAACTGTTTTTT
CASSLSLGRNEKLFF
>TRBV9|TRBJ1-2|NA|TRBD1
TGTGCCAGCAGCGTATACCCCCGGGACAGTATTAACTATGGCTACACCTTC
CASSVYPRDSINYGYTF
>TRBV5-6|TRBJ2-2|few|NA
TGTGCCAGCAGCCAAGTTCTATCCGGGGAGCTGTTTTTT
CASSQVLSGELFF
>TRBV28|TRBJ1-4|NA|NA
TGTGCCAGCAGTTACAGACAAACTAATGAAAAACTGTTTTTT
CASSYRQTNEKLFF
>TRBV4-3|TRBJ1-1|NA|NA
TGCGCCAGCAGCCGCGGGCTTCTGAACACTGAAGCTTTCTTT
CASSRGLLNTEAFF
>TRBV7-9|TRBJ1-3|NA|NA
TGTGCCAGCAGCACAGGAACCACTCTGGTTACCAGGTCTGGAAACACCATATATTTT
CASSTGTTLVTRSGNTIYF